These 12 T cell receptor beta chains share one sample of origin, sequenced in a study of technical replicates of blood from a handful of donors. TCRdb keeps only in-frame clones here, not all; method: immunoSEQ multiplex PCR. The repertoire consists of about 60,000 clones, with around 87% occurring once and the leading ten covering roughly 5%. Sequencing was carried out using PBMCs. The receptor source for this set is a human donor in good health. Some clones in this sample may be carry-over from other donors' samples.

This sequence joins TRBV21-1 and TRBJ2-2; the table's D gene call, TRBD1, was not cross checked with the DNA. TRBV21-1 has pseudogene status. The CDR3 covers 14 residues. The DNA for the CDR3 is TGTGGGGCGAGACAGGGACGGGGCACCGGGGAGCTGTTTTTT. Its translation is CGARQGRGTGELFF.

The J gene is TRBJ2-5, the V gene TRBV9; TRBD2 matches at 14 bases. The CDR3 sequence is 17 residues long. J was trimmed by 5 bases and V by 0 bases; bases with no gene match: 6. Germline CDR1 reads SGDLS; CDR2 reads YYNGEE. DNA for the CDR3: TGTGCCAGCAGCGTAGACAGACTAGCGGGAGGGCGGGAGACCCAGTACTTC. The encoded protein is CASSVDRLAGGRETQYF.

The chain combines TRBV7-2 with TRBJ2-1, with D tentatively TRBD1 (5 bases). CDR1 SGHTA and CDR2 FQGNSA come from the germline V gene. V dropped 5 bases and J dropped 6 bases, with 8 bases sitting between them. CDR3 length equals 12 residues. The CDR3 coding sequence is TGTGCCAGCAGCCCCCAGGGCAATGAGCAGTTCTTC. This codes for CASSPQGNEQFF.

V and J are TRBV7-9 and TRBJ2-7, with D maybe TRBD1 (6 bases). V lost 2 bases and J 4 bases, leaving 9 bases between the germline ends. The CDR3 loop spans 13 amino acids. Germline CDR1 reads SEHNR; CDR2 reads FQNEAQ (reference sequence). DNA for the CDR3: TGTGCCAGCAGCTTACTACAGGGTTACGAGCAGTACTTC. It codes for CASSLLQGYEQYF. The full variable domain, rest sourced from reference TRBV7-9 and TRBJ2-7, is DTGVSQNPRHKITKRGQNVTFRCDPISEHNRLYWYRQTLGQGPEFLTYFQNEAQLEKSRLLSDRFSAERPKGSFSTLEIQRTEQGDSAMYLCASSLLQGYEQYFGPGTRLTVT.

The chain has TRBV18 and TRBJ1-5, with D hard to call. Germline CDR1 reads KGHSH; CDR2 reads LQKENI. The CDR3 sequence is 13 residues long. V gave up 1 base and J gave up 5 bases, with 6 bases separating them. The CDR3 nucleotides are TGTGCCAGCTCACCACGAGCTGATCAGCCCCAGCATTTT. It is translated as CASSPRADQPQHF.

The chain combines TRBV28 with TRBJ2-3, with 11 bases identical to TRBD2. CDR1 MDHEN and CDR2 SYDVKM come from the germline V gene. The CDR3 extends over 18 amino acids. J lost 5 bases, V lost 5 bases, and 15 bases had no gene match. Written as DNA, the CDR3 is TGTGCCAGCAGTCGAACCAACTTAGCGGGAGGGGCGAAAGATACGCAGTATTTT. Its protein product is CASSRTNLAGGAKDTQYF.

This clone was recorded only once. V gene TRBV5-6 combines with J gene TRBJ1-2; D is unclear. The CDR3 sequence is 12 residues long. Deletions cut 3 bases from V and 4 bases from J, with 7 bases between. Germline-derived CDR1 and CDR2 are SGHDT and YYEEEE. The CDR3 spells CASSSLGYGYTF. The CDR3 bases are TGTGCCAGCAGCTCCCTCGGCTATGGCTACACCTTC.

V and J are TRBV19 and TRBJ2-5; 9 bases agree with TRBD2. The CDR3 extends over 17 amino acids. V was pared by 1 base and J by 1 base, with 7 bases of the junction left unmatched. Germline CDR1 and CDR2: LNHDA and SQIVND (reference sequence). CDR3 sequence reads: CASSIGWGSGGQETQYF. The DNA for the CDR3 is TGTGCCAGTAGTATAGGCTGGGGTAGCGGGGGCCAAGAGACCCAGTACTTC.

The chain employs TRBV7-8 and TRBJ2-1; TRBD2 matches 8 bases. V gave up 2 bases and J gave up 8 bases; unmatched junction bases: 8. The CDR3 spans 15 residues. Looked up from germline, CDR1 is SGHVS and CDR2 is FQNEAQ. CDR3 sequence (DNA): TGTGCCAGCAGCTTAATCGGGGGGGCCGGCTATGAGCAGTTCTTC. Encoded protein: CASSLIGGAGYEQFF.

This rearrangement joins TRBV18 to TRBJ1-6; D is perhaps TRBD1 (5 bases). The CDR3 extends over 13 amino acids. Trimming took 2 bases from V and 15 from J, leaving 14 bases between them. Germline CDR1 and CDR2: KGHSH and LQKENI. CDR3 in amino acids: CASSPDSHRLLHF. The CDR3 DNA reads as TGTGCCAGCTCACCAGACTCCCACAGGCTCCTCCACTTT.

Within the sample, this clone is large (0.1 to 1%). The chain recombines TRBV7-2 with TRBJ1-2; 10 bases line up with TRBD1. The CDR3 sequence is 15 residues long. V lost 4 bases and J lost 3; bases outside the gene matches: 5. From germline, CDR1 is SGHTA and CDR2 FQGNSA. For the CDR3, the DNA is TGTGCCAGCAGCTACCCGGGACAGGGGTACTATGGCTACACCTTC. It encodes CASSYPGQGYYGYTF.

The chain recombines TRBV7-9 with TRBJ1-4; no definite D call. Deletions cut 2 bases from V and 0 bases from J, with 10 bases between. CDR3 length: 16 residues. CDR1 is SEHNR, CDR2 FQNEAQ, per germline (reference sequence). The CDR3 nucleotides read TGTGCCAGCAGCTTAATACAGTGGGCAACTAATGAAAAACTGTTTTTT. Its protein product is CASSLIQWATNEKLFF.